Given below is one T cell receptor beta chain in context. Patients from Seattle were sampled longitudinally, starting during active infection. As handled by the study authors: Estimation of nucleated cell counts was performed using reference gene primer amplification. Using immunoSEQ multiplex PCR, the repertoire was profiled, and TCRdb retains in-frame clones only, with some absent. V and J calls and clone size follow that table, whereas D and trimming were derived from the DNA. The top ten hold 9.5% to 15% of the sample, which has around 180,000 clones, 75% to 85% seen once. The sample is drawn from a study of blood T cell repertoires in COVID-19. In the study overall: Italy, Spain and the United States were the sources of the convalescent and acute COVID-19 samples.

The ends lost 2 bases at V and 3 bases at J; junction bases unmatched: 5. The CDR3 has 15 residues. CDR1 is MGHRA, CDR2 YSYEKL, per germline. The sequence was obtained from a woman of 80 years or more with COVID-19, enrolled during active disease. Sequencing was performed on peripheral blood. This chain uses TRBV4-1 with TRBJ1-2; TRBD1 agrees at 8 bases. The CDR3 nucleotides read TGCGCCAGCAGCCAAAGGCTACAGGGGGACTATGGCTACACCTTC. Its translation: CASSQRLQGDYGYTF.